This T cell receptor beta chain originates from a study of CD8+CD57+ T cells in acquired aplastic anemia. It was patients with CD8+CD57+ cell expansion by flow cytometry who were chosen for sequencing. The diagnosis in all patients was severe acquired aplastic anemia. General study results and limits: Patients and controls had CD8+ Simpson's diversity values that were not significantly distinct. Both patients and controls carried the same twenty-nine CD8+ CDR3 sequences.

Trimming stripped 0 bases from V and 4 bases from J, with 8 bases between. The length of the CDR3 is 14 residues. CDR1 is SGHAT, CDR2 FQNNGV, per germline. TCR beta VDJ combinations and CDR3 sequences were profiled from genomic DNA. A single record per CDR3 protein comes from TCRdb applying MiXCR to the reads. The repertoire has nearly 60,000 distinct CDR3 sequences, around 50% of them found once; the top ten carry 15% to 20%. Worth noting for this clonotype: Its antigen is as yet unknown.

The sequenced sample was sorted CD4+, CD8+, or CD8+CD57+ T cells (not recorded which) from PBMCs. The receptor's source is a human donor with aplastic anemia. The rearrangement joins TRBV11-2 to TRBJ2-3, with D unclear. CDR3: CASSLDRSADTQYF. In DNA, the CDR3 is TGTGCCAGCAGCTTAGATCGAAGCGCAGATACGCAGTATTTT.